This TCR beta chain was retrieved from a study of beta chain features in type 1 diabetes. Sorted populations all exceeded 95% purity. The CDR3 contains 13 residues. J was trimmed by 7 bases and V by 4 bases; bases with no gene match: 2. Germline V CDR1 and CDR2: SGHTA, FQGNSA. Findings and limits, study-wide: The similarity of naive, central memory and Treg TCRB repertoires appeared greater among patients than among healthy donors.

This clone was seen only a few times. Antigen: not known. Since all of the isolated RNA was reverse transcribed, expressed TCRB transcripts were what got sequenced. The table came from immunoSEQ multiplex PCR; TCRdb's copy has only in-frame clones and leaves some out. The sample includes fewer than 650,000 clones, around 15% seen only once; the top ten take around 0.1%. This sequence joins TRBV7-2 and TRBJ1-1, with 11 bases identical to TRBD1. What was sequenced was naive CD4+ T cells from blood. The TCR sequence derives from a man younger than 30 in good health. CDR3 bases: TGTGCCAGCAGCTCGGGACAGGGGGTTGAAGCTTTCTTT. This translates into CASSSGQGVEAFF.